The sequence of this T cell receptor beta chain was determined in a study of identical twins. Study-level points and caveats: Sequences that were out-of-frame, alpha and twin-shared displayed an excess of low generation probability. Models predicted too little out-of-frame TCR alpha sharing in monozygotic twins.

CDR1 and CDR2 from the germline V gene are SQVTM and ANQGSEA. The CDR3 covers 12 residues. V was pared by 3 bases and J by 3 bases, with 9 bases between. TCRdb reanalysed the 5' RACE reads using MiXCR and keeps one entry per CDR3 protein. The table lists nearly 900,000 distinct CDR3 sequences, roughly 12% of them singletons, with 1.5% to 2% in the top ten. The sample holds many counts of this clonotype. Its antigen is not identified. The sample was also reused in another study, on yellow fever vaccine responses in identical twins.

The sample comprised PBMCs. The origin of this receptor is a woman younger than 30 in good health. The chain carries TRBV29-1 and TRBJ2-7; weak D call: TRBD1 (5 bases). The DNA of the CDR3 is TGCAGCGTTGAGTTAAGGGGCTACGAGCAGTACTTC. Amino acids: CSVELRGYEQYF.